The clone carrying this TCR beta chain was seen many times. Its specificity is not known. iRepertoire HTBI primers and Arm-PCR of CDR3 regions built TCR beta libraries. TCRdb itself ran the multiplex PCR reads through MiXCR, one entry per CDR3 protein. The data hold about 360,000 distinct CDR3 sequences, with roughly 17% observed a single time. The data were taken from a study of regulatory T cells in long-lasting Graves disease. Stated time point: newly diagnosed GD, antithyroid drugs for less than 3 months. Construction of the TCR library relied on RNA isolated from PBMCs. Findings and caveats of the study: Tissue studied was limited to peripheral blood, excluding thyroid tissue.

This CDR3 has 12 residues. Trimming took 3 bases from V and 1 from J, leaving 3 bases between them. The same data also went into a second study, on T cells in Graves' hyperthyroidism and ophthalmopathy.

The V gene is TRBV12-3 or TRBV12-4, the J gene TRBJ1-2; D unclear. This sequence was found in a woman aged 18-29 years with Graves disease. The starting material was peripheral blood mononuclear cells (PBMCs), obtained at new diagnosis, from a patient treated with antithyroid drugs. This CDR3 reads CASSFYNYGYTF. The DNA for the CDR3 is TGTGCCAGCAGTTTCTATAACTATGGCTACACCTTC.